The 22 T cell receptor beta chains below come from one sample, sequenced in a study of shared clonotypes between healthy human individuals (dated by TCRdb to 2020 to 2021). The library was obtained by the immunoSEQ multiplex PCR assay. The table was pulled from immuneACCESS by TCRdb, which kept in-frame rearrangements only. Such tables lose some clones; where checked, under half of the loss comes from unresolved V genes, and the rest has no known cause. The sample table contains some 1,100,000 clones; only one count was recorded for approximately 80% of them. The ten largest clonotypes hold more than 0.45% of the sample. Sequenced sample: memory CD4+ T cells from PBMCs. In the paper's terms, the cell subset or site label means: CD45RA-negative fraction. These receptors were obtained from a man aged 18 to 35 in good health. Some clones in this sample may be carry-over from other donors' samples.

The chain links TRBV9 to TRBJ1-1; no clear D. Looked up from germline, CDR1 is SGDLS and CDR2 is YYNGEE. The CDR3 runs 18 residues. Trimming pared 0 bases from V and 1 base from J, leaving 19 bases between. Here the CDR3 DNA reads TGTGCCAGCAGCGTAGGTGGCCTGGCCCTTTTCGGGAACACTGAAGCTTTCTTT. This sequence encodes CASSVGGLALFGNTEAFF.

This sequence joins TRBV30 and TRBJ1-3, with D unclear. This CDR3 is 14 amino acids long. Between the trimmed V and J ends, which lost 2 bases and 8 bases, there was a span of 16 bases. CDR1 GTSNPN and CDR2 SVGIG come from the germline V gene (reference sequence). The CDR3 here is CAWSYGSPADTIYF. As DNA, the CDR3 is TGTGCCTGGAGTTACGGCTCCCCCGCGGACACCATATATTTT.

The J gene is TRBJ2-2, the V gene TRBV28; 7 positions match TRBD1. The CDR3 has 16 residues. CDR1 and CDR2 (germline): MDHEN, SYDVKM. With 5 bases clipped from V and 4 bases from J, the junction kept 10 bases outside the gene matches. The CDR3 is CASSRSLGQATGELFF. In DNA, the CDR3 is TGTGCCAGCAGTCGATCTTTAGGACAGGCCACCGGGGAGCTGTTTTTT.

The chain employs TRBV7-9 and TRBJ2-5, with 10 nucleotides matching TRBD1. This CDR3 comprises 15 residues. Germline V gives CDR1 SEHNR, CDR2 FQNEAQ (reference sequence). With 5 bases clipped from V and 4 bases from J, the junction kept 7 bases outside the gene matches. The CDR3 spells CASSARQGAGETQYF. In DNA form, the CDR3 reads TGTGCCAGCAGCGCCCGACAGGGGGCGGGAGAGACCCAGTACTTC.

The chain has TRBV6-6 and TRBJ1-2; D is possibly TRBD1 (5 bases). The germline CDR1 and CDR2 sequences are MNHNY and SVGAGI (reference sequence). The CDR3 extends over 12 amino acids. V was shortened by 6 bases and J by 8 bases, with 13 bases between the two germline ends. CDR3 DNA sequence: TGTGCCAGCAGGCAGGGAAATTACGGCTACACCTTC. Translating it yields CASRQGNYGYTF.

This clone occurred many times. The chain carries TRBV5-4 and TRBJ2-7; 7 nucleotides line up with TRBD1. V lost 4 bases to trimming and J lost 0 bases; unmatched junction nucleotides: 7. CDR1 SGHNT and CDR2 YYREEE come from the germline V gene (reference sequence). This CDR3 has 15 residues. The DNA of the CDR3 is TGTGCCAGCAGCGCGCAGGGGGATAGCTCCTACGAGCAGTACTTC. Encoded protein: CASSAQGDSSYEQYF.

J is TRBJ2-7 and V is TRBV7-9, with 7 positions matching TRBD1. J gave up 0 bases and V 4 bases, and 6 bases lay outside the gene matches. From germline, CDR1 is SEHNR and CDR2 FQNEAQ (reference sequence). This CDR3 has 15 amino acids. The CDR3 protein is CASSSDRESSYEQYF. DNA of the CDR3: TGTGCCAGCAGCTCCGACAGGGAGAGCTCCTACGAGCAGTACTTC. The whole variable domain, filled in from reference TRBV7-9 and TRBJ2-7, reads DTGVSQNPRHKITKRGQNVTFRCDPISEHNRLYWYRQTLGQGPEFLTYFQNEAQLEKSRLLSDRFSAERPKGSFSTLEIQRTEQGDSAMYLCASSSDRESSYEQYFGPGTRLTVT.

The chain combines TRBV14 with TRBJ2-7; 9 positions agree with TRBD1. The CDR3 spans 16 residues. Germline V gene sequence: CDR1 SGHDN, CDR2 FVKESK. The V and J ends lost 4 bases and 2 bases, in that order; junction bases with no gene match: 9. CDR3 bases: TGTGCCAGCAGCCCGTTATTGGGACAGGGAACCTACGAGCAGTACTTC. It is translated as CASSPLLGQGTYEQYF.

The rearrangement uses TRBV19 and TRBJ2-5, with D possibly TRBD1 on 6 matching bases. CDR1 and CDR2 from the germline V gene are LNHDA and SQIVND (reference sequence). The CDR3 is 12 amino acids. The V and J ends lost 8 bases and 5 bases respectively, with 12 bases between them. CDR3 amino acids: CASGQFRETQYF. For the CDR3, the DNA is TGTGCCAGTGGACAGTTTAGGGAGACCCAGTACTTC.

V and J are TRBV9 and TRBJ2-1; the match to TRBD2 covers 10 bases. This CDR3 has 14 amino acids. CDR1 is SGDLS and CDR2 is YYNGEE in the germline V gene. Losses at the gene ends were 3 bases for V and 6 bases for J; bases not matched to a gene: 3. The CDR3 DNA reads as TGTGCCAGCAGCGGGAGGACTAGCGGCAATGAGCAGTTCTTC. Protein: CASSGRTSGNEQFF.

The CDR3 DNA sequence: TGTGCCAGCAGTTTCACAGGGGGCAAGGGCTACACCTTC. It specifies CASSFTGGKGYTF. The chain employs TRBV6-5 and TRBJ1-2; 9 nucleotides line up with TRBD1. CDR3 length equals 13 residues. Trimming took 4 bases from V and 8 from J; bases not matched to a gene: 5. The germline gives CDR1 MNHEY, CDR2 SVGAGI.

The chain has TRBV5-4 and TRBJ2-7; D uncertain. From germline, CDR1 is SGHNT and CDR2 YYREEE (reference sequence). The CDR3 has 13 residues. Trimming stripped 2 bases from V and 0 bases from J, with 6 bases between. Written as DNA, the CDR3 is TGTGCCAGCAGCTTTCCAGGCTCCTACGAGCAGTACTTC. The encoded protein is CASSFPGSYEQYF.

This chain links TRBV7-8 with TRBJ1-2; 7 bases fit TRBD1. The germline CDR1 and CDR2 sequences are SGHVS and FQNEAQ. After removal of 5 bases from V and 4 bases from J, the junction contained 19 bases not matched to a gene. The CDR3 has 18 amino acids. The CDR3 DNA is TGTGCCAGCAGCACCCAACCCCGCACAACGACAGGGAGCTATGGCTACACCTTC. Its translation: CASSTQPRTTTGSYGYTF.

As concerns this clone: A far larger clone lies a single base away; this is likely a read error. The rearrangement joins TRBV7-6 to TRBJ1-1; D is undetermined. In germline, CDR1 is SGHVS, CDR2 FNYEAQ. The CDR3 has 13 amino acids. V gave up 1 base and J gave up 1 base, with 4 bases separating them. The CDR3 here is CASSLGENTEAFF. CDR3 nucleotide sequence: TGTGCCAGCAGCTTAGGAGAGAACACTGAAGCTTTCTTT.

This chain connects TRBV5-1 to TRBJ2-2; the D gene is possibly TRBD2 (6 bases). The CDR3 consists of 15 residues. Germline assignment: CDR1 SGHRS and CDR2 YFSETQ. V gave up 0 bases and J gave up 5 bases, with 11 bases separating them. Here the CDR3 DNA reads TGCGCCAGCAGCTTGGAAGGAGGGGATACCGGGGAGCTGTTTTTT. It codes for CASSLEGGDTGELFF.

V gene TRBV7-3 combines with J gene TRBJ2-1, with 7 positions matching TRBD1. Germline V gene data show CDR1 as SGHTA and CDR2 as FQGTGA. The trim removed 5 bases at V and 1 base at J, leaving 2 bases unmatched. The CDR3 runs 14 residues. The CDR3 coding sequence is TGTGCCAGCAGCCCGGGACAGTCCTACAATGAGCAGTTCTTC. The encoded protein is CASSPGQSYNEQFF.

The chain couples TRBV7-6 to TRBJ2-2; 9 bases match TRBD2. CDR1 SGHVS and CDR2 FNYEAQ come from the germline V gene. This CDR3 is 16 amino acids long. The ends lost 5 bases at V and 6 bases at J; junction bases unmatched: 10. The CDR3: CASSPEGLAGPGELFF. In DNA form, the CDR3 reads TGTGCCAGCAGCCCCGAGGGGCTAGCGGGACCCGGGGAGCTGTTTTTT.

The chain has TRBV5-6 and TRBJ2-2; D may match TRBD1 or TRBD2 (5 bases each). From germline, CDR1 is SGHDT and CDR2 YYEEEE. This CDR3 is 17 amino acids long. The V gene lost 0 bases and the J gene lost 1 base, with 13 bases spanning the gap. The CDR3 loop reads CASSLGEGIVNTGELFF. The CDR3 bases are TGTGCCAGCAGCTTGGGAGAGGGGATTGTGAACACCGGGGAGCTGTTTTTT.

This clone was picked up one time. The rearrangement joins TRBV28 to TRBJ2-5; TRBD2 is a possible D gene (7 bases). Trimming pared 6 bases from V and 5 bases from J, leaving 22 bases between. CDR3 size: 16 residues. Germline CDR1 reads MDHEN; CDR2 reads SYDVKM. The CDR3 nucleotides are TGTGCCAGCAGCCAGCTGGCGGGGGCGAGTAGGGAGACCCAGTACTTC. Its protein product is CASSQLAGASRETQYF.

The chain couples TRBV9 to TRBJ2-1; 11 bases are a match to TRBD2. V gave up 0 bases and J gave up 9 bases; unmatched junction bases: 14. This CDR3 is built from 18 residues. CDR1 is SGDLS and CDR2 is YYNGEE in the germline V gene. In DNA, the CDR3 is TGTGCCAGCAGCGTAGCCCACAATAGCGGGAGGGGCTCCGGTGAGCAGTTCTTC. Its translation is CASSVAHNSGRGSGEQFF.

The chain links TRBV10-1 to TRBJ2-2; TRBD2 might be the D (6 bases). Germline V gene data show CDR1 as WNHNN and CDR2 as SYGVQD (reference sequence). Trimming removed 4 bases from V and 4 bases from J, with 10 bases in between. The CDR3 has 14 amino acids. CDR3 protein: CASSATGATGELFF. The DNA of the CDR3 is TGCGCCAGCAGTGCAACGGGAGCCACCGGGGAGCTGTTTTTT.

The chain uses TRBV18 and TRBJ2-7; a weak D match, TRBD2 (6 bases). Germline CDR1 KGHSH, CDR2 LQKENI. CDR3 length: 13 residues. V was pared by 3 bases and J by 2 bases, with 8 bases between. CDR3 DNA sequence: TGTGCCAGCTCACCCCGGGGGACCTACGAGCAGTACTTC. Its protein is CASSPRGTYEQYF.